This TCR beta chain originates from a study of blood T cell repertoires in COVID-19. Overall study: Sample material is recorded as cDNA or gDNA derived from T cells, B-cell-depleted T cells, or PBMCs.

During active infection, Seattle patients enrolled and were then monitored through disease. Measured with immunoSEQ multiplex PCR; TCRdb has only the in-frame clones, and not every one. The sample carries fewer than 200,000 clones, roughly 81% recorded once. This CDR3 is built from 11 residues. V was cut by 7 bases and J by 1 base, with 5 bases left in between. CDR1 is GTSNPN, CDR2 SVGIG, per germline (reference sequence). This receptor was identified in a woman aged 80 or over with COVID-19, enrolled during active disease. The sequencing sample was made of peripheral blood. The gene calls are TRBV30 and TRBJ1-3; no firm D call. The DNA for the CDR3 is TGTGCCTTTTCTTCTGGAAACACCATATATTTT. Encoded protein: CAFSSGNTIYF.